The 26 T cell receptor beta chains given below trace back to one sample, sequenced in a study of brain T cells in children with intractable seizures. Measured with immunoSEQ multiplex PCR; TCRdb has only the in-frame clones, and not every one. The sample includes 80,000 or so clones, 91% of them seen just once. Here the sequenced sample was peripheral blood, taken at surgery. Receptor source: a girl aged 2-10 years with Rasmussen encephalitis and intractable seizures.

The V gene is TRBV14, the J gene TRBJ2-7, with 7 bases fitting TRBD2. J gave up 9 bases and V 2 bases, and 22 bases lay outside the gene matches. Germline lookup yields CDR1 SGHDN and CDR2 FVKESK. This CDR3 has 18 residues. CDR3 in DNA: TGTGCCAGCAGCCAATTTGCAAGGACGAGCCGGGGGGAGACGGTGCAGTACTTC. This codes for CASSQFARTSRGETVQYF.

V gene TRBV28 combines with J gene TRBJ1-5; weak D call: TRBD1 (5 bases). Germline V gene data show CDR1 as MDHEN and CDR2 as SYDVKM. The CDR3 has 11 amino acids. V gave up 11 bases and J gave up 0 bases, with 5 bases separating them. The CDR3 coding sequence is TGTGCCGGGGGTAGCAATCAGCCCCAGCATTTT. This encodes CAGGSNQPQHF.

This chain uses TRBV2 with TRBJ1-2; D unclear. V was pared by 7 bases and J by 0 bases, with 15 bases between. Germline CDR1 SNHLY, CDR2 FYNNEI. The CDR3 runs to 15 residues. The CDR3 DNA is TGTGCCAGCACCCCTACAGACGACCCTAACTATGGCTACACCTTC. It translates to CASTPTDDPNYGYTF.

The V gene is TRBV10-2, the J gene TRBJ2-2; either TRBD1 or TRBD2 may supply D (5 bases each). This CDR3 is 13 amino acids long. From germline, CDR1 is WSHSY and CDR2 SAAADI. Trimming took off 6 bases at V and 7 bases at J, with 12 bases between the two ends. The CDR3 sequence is CASSGTGSGELFF. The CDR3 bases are TGCGCCAGCAGCGGGACCGGTAGCGGGGAGCTGTTTTTT.

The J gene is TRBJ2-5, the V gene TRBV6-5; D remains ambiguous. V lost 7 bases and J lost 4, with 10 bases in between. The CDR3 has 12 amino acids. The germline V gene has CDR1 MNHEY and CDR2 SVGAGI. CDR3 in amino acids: CASTVAPETQYF. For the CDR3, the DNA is TGTGCCAGCACGGTAGCCCCAGAGACCCAGTACTTC.

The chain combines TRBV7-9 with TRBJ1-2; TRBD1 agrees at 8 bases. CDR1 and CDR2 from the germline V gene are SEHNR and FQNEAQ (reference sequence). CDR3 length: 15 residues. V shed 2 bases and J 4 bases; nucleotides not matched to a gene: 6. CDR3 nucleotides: TGTGCCAGCAGCTTACGGACAGGGATGGGCTATGGCTACACCTTC. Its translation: CASSLRTGMGYGYTF. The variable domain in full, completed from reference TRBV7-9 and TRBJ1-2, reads DTGVSQNPRHKITKRGQNVTFRCDPISEHNRLYWYRQTLGQGPEFLTYFQNEAQLEKSRLLSDRFSAERPKGSFSTLEIQRTEQGDSAMYLCASSLRTGMGYGYTFGSGTRLTVV.

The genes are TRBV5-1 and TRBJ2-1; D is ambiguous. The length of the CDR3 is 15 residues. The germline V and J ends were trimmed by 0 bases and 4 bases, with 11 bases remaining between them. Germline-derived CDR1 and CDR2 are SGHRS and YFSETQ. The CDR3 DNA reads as TGCGCCAGCAGCTTGGGGCAGGTCGCGTACAATGAGCAGTTCTTC. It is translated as CASSLGQVAYNEQFF.

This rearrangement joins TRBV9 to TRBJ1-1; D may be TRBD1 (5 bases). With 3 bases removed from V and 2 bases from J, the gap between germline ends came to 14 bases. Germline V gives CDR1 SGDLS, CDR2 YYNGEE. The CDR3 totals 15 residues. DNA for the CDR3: TGTGCCAGCAGCGGGGCAGGGAGACAAAACACTGAAGCTTTCTTT. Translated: CASSGAGRQNTEAFF.

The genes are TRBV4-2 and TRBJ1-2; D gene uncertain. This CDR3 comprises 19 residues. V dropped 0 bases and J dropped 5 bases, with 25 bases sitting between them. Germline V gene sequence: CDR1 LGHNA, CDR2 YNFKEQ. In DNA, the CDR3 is TGTGCCAGCAGCCAAGAAGGAAAGCGCGGGGAGGCGGTCCGTTATGGCTACACCTTC. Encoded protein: CASSQEGKRGEAVRYGYTF.

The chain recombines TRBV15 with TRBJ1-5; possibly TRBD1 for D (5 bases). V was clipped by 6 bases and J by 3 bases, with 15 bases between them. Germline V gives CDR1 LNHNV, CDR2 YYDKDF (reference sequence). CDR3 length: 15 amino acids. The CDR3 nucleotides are TGTGCCACCAGTCCCGGGGGGAGATCCAATCAGCCCCAGCATTTT. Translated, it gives CATSPGGRSNQPQHF. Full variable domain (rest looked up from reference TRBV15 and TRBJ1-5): DAMVIQNPRYQVTQFGKPVTLSCSQTLNHNVMYWYQQKSSQAPKLLFHYYDKDFNNEADTPDNFQSRRPNTSFCFLDIRSPGLGDTAMYLCATSPGGRSNQPQHFGDGTRLSIL.

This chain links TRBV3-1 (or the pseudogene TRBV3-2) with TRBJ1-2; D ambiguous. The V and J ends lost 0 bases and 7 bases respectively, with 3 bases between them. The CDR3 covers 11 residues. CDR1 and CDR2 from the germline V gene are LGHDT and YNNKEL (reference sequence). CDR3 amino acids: CASSQDRGYTF. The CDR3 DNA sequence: TGTGCCAGCAGCCAAGATCGTGGCTACACCTTC.

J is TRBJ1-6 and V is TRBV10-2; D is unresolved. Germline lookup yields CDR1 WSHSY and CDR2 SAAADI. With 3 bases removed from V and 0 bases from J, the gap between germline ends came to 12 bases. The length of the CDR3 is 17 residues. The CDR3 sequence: CASSDPDRSSYNSPLHF. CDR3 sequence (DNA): TGCGCCAGCAGTGACCCGGACCGAAGCTCCTATAATTCACCCCTCCACTTT.

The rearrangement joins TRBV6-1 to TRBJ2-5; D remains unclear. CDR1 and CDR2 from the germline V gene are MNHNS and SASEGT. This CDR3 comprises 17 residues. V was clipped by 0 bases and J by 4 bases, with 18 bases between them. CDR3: CASSEAPPSGPGETQYF. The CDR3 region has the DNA TGTGCCAGCAGTGAAGCGCCTCCATCAGGTCCTGGAGAGACCCAGTACTTC.

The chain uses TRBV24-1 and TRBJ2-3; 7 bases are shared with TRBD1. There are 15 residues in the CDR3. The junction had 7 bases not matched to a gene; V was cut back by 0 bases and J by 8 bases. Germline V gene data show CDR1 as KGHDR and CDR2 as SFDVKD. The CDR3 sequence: CATSDLIGGATTQYF. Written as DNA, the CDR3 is TGTGCCACCAGTGATTTGATAGGGGGCGCGACTACGCAGTATTTT.

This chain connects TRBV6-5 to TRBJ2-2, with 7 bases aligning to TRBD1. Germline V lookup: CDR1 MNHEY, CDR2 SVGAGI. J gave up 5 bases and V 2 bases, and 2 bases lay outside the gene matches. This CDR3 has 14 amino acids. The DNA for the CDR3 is TGTGCCAGCAGTTACGACAGGGCTACCGGGGAGCTGTTTTTT. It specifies CASSYDRATGELFF.

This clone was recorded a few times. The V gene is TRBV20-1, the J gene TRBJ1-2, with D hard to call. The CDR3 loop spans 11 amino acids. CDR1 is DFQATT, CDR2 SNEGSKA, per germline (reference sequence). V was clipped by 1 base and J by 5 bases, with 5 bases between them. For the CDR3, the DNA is TGCAGTGCTAGAGCTGATTATGGCTACACCTTC. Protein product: CSARADYGYTF.

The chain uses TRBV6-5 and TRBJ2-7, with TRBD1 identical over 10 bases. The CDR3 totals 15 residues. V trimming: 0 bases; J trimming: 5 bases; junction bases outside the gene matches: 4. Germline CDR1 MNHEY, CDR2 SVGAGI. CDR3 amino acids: CASSYSRDRGNEQYF. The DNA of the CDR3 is TGTGCCAGCAGTTACTCAAGGGACAGGGGCAACGAGCAGTACTTC.

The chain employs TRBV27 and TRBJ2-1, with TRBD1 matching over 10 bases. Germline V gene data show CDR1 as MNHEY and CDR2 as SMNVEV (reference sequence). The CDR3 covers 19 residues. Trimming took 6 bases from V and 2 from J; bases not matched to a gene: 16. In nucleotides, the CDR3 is TGTGCCAGCAGGGCCGGGACAGGGGCTACCCCGTTTACCTACAATGAGCAGTTCTTC. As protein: CASRAGTGATPFTYNEQFF.

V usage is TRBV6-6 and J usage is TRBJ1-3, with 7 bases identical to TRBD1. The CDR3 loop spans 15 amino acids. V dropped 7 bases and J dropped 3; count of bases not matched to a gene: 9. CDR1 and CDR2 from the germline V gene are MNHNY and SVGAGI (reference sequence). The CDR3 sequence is CASTSTGISGNTIYF. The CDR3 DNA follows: TGTGCCAGCACCTCGACAGGGATCAGTGGAAACACCATATATTTT.

The CDR3 sequence is CASSRKKGGRNTGELFF. The CDR3 DNA reads as TGTGCCAGCAGCCGTAAAAAGGGAGGGCGAAACACCGGGGAGCTGTTTTTT. The chain is built from TRBV3-1 (or the pseudogene TRBV3-2) and TRBJ2-2; 7 bases map to TRBD2. V shed 4 bases and J 2 bases; nucleotides not matched to a gene: 10. The length of the CDR3 is 17 residues. Germline lookup yields CDR1 LGHDT and CDR2 YNNKEL (reference sequence).

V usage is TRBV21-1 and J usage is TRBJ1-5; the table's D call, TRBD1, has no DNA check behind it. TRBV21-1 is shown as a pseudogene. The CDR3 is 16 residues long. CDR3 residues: CASSKGGTGPNQPQHF. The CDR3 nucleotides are TGTGCCAGCAGCAAGGGCGGGACAGGACCTAATCAGCCCCAGCATTTT.

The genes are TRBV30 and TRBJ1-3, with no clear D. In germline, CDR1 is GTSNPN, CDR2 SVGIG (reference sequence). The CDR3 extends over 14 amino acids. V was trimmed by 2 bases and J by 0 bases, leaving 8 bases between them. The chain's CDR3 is CAWSPAFSGNTIYF. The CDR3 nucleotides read TGTGCCTGGAGTCCCGCCTTCTCTGGAAACACCATATATTTT.

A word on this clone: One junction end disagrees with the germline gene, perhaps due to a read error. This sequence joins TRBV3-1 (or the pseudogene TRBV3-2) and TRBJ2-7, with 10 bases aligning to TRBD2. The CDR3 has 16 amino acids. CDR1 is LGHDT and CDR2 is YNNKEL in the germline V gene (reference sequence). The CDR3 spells CANSRTSGGPVYEQYF. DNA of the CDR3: TGTGCCAACAGCCGGACTAGCGGAGGCCCTGTGTACGAGCAGTACTTC.

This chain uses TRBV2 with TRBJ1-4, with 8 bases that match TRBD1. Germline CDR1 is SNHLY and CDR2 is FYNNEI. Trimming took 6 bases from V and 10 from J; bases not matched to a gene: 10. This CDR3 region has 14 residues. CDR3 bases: TGTGCCAGCAGAATAGACGGACAGGGAGGAAAACTGTTTTTT. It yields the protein CASRIDGQGGKLFF.

The CDR3: CASRTRQGGQPQHF. The DNA for the CDR3 is TGTGCCAGCAGGACCCGTCAGGGGGGTCAGCCCCAGCATTTT. The chain employs TRBV6-5 and TRBJ1-5; 7 bases agree with TRBD1. The CDR3 totals 14 residues. J lost 6 bases, V lost 6 bases, and 8 bases had no gene match. From germline, CDR1 is MNHEY and CDR2 SVGAGI.

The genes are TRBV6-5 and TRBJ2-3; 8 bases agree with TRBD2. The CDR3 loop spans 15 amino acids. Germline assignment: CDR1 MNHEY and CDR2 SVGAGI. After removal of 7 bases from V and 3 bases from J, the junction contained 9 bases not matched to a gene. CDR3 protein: CASTQTRGATDTQYF. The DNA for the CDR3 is TGTGCCAGCACCCAGACGCGGGGGGCAACAGATACGCAGTATTTT.